This note documents a single T cell receptor beta chain sequence. This clone's antigen is unknown. Per-nucleotide qualities are absent, and no much larger clonotype sits a single base away. Another Seattle source contributed samples from volunteer blood donors who had recovered from COVID-19. Whole blood was collected in K2EDTA tubes by collaborating institutions according to the institutions' own protocols. For TCRbeta analysis, collaborator samples were shipped as frozen whole blood, as isolated PBMCs, or as DNA extracted from either sample type. The immunoSEQ Assay, a bias-controlled multiplex PCR, was used to amplify TCRbeta CDR3 regions from genomic DNA. On the study's bioinformatics: Within the assay, amplification of reference gene primers was used to estimate how many nucleated cells each sample contained. To quantify the absolute abundance of each unique TCRbeta CDR3 rearrangement, sequence reads were collapsed and filtered. Productive Simpson clonality was computed per sample as the square root of Simpson's diversity index over productive rearrangements. The table was pulled from immuneACCESS by TCRdb, which kept in-frame rearrangements only. Such tables lose some clones; where checked, under half of the loss comes from unresolved V genes, and the rest has no known cause. V and J calls and clone size are copied from that table; D and trimming were computed from the DNA. For this sample the table gives more than 250,000 clones, of which around 89% were detected only once. The ten largest clones take up 5% to 7% of the sample.

The record originates from a study of blood T cell repertoires in COVID-19 (dated by TCRdb to the early 2020s). The study in broad terms: The collaborator samples originated in the United States, Italy and Spain and spanned the acute and convalescent phases of COVID-19. The material from the prospective study consisted of cDNA or gDNA derived from T cells, B-cell-depleted T cells, or PBMCs. The dataset comprised deeply sampled blood TCRbeta repertoires from subjects exposed to, actively infected with, or recovered from COVID-19. The repertoires were made available in a free public database intended to serve as a resource for research on the immune response to SARS-CoV-2. The samples were drawn from two sources: the first 160 participants of the ongoing ImmuneRACE study, and 1,000 to 1,500 subjects contributed by 6 global collaborators. A de-identified subject ID, COVID-19 status, age in years and sex were almost always included in the sample metadata. HLA class I and class II types, where available, came from metadata supplied by the sample provider rather than from assay-based typing.

Via the germline V gene (reference sequence), CDR1 is SEHNR and CDR2 FQNEAQ. At the junction V is shortened by 2 bases and J by 5 bases; bases outside the gene matches: 4. From the cysteine up to the phenylalanine, the CDR3 has a length of 15 residues. The DNA shown is the 45-base CDR3, in frame from base 1. Study-level results and caveats: Clinical and demographic metadata were provided uncurated, with the amount varying by source and participant.

This TCR was sampled from a young man who had recovered from COVID-19. The chain was built from TRBV7-9 and TRBJ2-3, and 10 junctional nucleotides match TRBD2. Sequenced input: peripheral blood. The CDR3 region reads CASSLLAGVEDTQYF. The bases read TGTGCCAGCAGCTTACTAGCGGGGGTTGAAGATACGCAGTATTTT.